This T cell receptor (beta chain) appears in the sequencing data of a study of prognosis after radiotherapy for stage I lung cancer. Study-wide context: Median age was approximately 79 years (about 53 to 85) among 10 to 15 men and roughly 6 women.

Two-round multiplex PCR, the amplification method, yielded TCR beta CDR3 from genomic DNA. First-round PCR employed TRBV- and TRBJ-specific primers for each gene. From the multiplex PCR reads, TCRdb called clonotypes with MiXCR, one entry per CDR3 protein. The repertoire has under 20,000 distinct CDR3 sequences, roughly 47% of them found once; the top ten carry about two fifths. This clonotype was counted at least ten times. Antigen specificity is unknown. The V and J ends lost 5 bases and 7 bases, in that order; junction bases with no gene match: 4. The CDR3 totals 16 residues. From germline, CDR1 is SGHVS and CDR2 FQNEAQ. Study-wide points: Differences in TRBV and TRBJ gene usage were reportedly observed between patients with and without metastases.

The sequenced sample was PBMCs, obtained before or after stereotactic body radiation therapy (not recorded which). The TCR originated in a donor aged 50 or older with non-small cell lung cancer. The rearrangement uses TRBV7-8 and TRBJ2-2, with 16 nucleotides matching TRBD2. In nucleotides, the CDR3 is TGTGCCAGCAGCCCGGGACTAGCGGGAGGGAACGGGGAGCTGTTTTTT. This codes for CASSPGLAGGNGELFF. Variable domain in full (rest from reference TRBV7-8 and TRBJ2-2): GAGVSQSPRYKVAKRGQDVALRCDPISGHVSLFWYQQALGQGPEFLTYFQNEAQLDKSGLPSDRFFAERPEGSVSTLKIQRTQQEDSAVYLCASSPGLAGGNGELFFGEGSRLTVL.